The T cell receptor (beta chain) under discussion was sequenced for a study of T cells in Graves' hyperthyroidism and ophthalmopathy. Study-level findings and limits: Ophthalmopathy and stable hyperthyroidism were told apart by a 13 V-J model. In blood, most of the thyroid clonotypes expanded above 0.001 were also present.

The CDR3 regions of TCR beta were amplified from RNA transcripts. First-round RT-PCR of the TCR CDR3 relied on the HTBI primer set. In TCRdb, the multiplex PCR reads were re-called with MiXCR into one record per CDR3 protein. This repertoire shows hundreds of thousands of distinct CDR3 sequences, around 15% found once; its top ten account for roughly 4.3%. There are 15 residues in the CDR3. Germline trimming cut 5 bases from V and 2 bases from J; bases unmatched to any gene: 6. Germline V lookup: CDR1 MNHEY, CDR2 SVGEGT. This clonotype has ten or more counts. The antigen is unknown. The receptor was derived from a woman between 40 and 50 years old with Graves' ophthalmopathy. V and J are TRBV6-2 or TRBV6-3 and TRBJ2-7; 10 positions match TRBD2. The sequenced sample consisted of blood. The CDR3 is CASSKLAGTPYEQYF. The CDR3 DNA is TGTGCCAGCAGTAAACTAGCGGGAACACCCTACGAGCAGTACTTC.